A selection of T cell receptor beta chains follows, all from one sample in a study of technical replicates of blood from several donors. Clones were sequenced by immunoSEQ multiplex PCR, and TCRdb holds only the in-frame ones, with some missing. The data contain more than 65,000 clones, around 95% of them seen just once; the ten biggest clones take up roughly 0.4%. What was sequenced was T cells isolated from PBMCs. The receptors originated from a human donor in good health. Each CDR3 is given with its conserved first and last residue. Fields, in order: J gene, V gene, CDR3 protein.

J gene: TRBJ1-1
V gene: TRBV7-2
CDR3 protein: CASSLGGVNTEAFF

J gene: TRBJ2-7
V gene: TRBV6-1
CDR3 protein: CASSETTSGSPLAYEQYF

J gene: TRBJ2-1
V gene: TRBV28
CDR3 protein: CASSLGQYNEQFF

J gene: TRBJ2-2
V gene: TRBV28
CDR3 protein: CASSLTGVTGELFF

J gene: TRBJ1-1
V gene: TRBV20-1
CDR3 protein: CSVGSNTEAFF

J gene: TRBJ2-1
V gene: TRBV5-5
CDR3 protein: CASSRSGSSYNEQFF

J gene: TRBJ1-1
V gene: TRBV27
CDR3 protein: CASSLRQVMNTEAFF

J gene: TRBJ2-7
V gene: TRBV11-2
CDR3 protein: CASSLGTIYEQYF

J gene: TRBJ1-4
V gene: TRBV11-2
CDR3 protein: CASSRVNEKLFF

J gene: TRBJ2-2
V gene: TRBV11-3
CDR3 protein: CASSVRQANTGELFF

J gene: TRBJ1-6
V gene: TRBV11-3
CDR3 protein: CASSLGSSYNSPLHF

J gene: TRBJ2-3
V gene: TRBV6-5
CDR3 protein: CASSVLAGTDTQYF

J gene: TRBJ2-3
V gene: TRBV2
CDR3 protein: CAGARESTQYF

J gene: TRBJ2-6
V gene: TRBV9
CDR3 protein: CASSVAGVGANVLTF

J gene: TRBJ1-2
V gene: TRBV5-6
CDR3 protein: CASSLDRGYGYTF

J gene: TRBJ1-5
V gene: TRBV7-2
CDR3 protein: CASSSEGVRQPQHF

J gene: TRBJ2-1
V gene: TRBV19
CDR3 protein: CASTGGTMTSYNEQFF

J gene: TRBJ2-7
V gene: TRBV4-2
CDR3 protein: CASSQDQETPSYEQYF

J gene: TRBJ2-1
V gene: TRBV4-1
CDR3 protein: CASSQDVTGGWDEQFF

J gene: TRBJ2-5
V gene: TRBV27
CDR3 protein: CASSLNSETQYF

J gene: TRBJ1-1
V gene: TRBV6-4
CDR3 protein: CASSDSFDSTKAFF

J gene: TRBJ2-1
V gene: TRBV18
CDR3 protein: CASSLAGGADEQFF

J gene: TRBJ2-7
V gene: TRBV1
CDR3 protein: CTSSRHYEQYF

J gene: TRBJ1-2
V gene: TRBV9
CDR3 protein: CASSDRDRDSYGYTF

J gene: TRBJ2-7
V gene: TRBV4-2
CDR3 protein: CASSPIGDTYEQYF

J gene: TRBJ2-1
V gene: TRBV10-3
CDR3 protein: CAISAAGGPYNEQFF

J gene: TRBJ2-7
V gene: TRBV15
CDR3 protein: CATSRDGGLGQYF

J gene: TRBJ2-7
V gene: TRBV28
CDR3 protein: CASSFTGGNSYEQYF

J gene: TRBJ1-2
V gene: TRBV5-4
CDR3 protein: CASSLNRDRVYF

J gene: TRBJ2-3
V gene: TRBV19
CDR3 protein: CASSILYRKNTDTQYF

J gene: TRBJ2-1
V gene: TRBV9
CDR3 protein: CASSVETGNEQFF

J gene: TRBJ1-1
V gene: TRBV5-1
CDR3 protein: CASSSRGSLKNTEAFF

J gene: TRBJ2-3
V gene: TRBV11-3
CDR3 protein: CASLNTDTQYF

J gene: TRBJ1-2
V gene: TRBV27
CDR3 protein: CASSPQAFSNYGYTF

J gene: TRBJ2-3
V gene: TRBV30
CDR3 protein: CAWGEGTVTDTQYF

J gene: TRBJ2-7
V gene: TRBV19
CDR3 protein: CASSRAGAPYEQYF

J gene: TRBJ2-7
V gene: TRBV29-1
CDR3 protein: CSVVGSYEQYF

J gene: TRBJ2-5
V gene: TRBV4-1
CDR3 protein: CASSPRTSGRAGETQYF

J gene: TRBJ2-3
V gene: TRBV9
CDR3 protein: CASQRVSTDTQYF

J gene: TRBJ2-3
V gene: TRBV7-9
CDR3 protein: CASSSLGGRFVDTQYF

J gene: TRBJ2-5
V gene: TRBV29-1
CDR3 protein: CSGRTGVETQYF

J gene: TRBJ1-1
V gene: TRBV29-1
CDR3 protein: CSVGGTDEAFF

J gene: TRBJ1-1
V gene: TRBV5-6
CDR3 protein: CASSSFRVTVGTEAFF

J gene: TRBJ1-5
V gene: TRBV19
CDR3 protein: CASSRTDRGAYSNQPQHF

J gene: TRBJ2-5
V gene: TRBV2
CDR3 protein: CASSAEVMLQETQYF

J gene: TRBJ1-3
V gene: TRBV9
CDR3 protein: CASSGDSSSGNTIYF